The present entry profiles one TCR beta chain with its context. Other DNA sequences in the sample encode the same CDR3. How the authors handled the data: Amplification from reference gene primers served as the basis for estimated nucleated cell counts. The assay was immunoSEQ multiplex PCR, and TCRdb's table has in-frame clones only and misses some. V, J and clone size derive from that table, while D and trimming were established from the DNA sequence. The repertoire includes 190,000 or so clones, approximately 87% of them detected once, and 0.6% to 0.9% sits in the top ten. These data originate in a study of blood T cell repertoires in COVID-19. The wider study: The study drew acute and convalescent COVID-19 samples from the United States, Italy and Spain. In each case, the material was cDNA or gDNA derived from T cells, B-cell-depleted T cells, or PBMCs.

CDR1 is KGHSH and CDR2 is LQKENI in the germline V gene. The ends were cut back, 2 bases at V and 2 bases at J, with 6 bases in the middle. The CDR3 is 13 residues long. The chain has TRBV18 and TRBJ1-2; D is unresolved. The sequence derives from a woman in her 70s with acute or convalescent COVID-19. Sequencing was performed on peripheral blood. The CDR3 bases are TGTGCCAGCTCACCAGACTCCAACTATGGCTACACCTTC. It codes for CASSPDSNYGYTF.